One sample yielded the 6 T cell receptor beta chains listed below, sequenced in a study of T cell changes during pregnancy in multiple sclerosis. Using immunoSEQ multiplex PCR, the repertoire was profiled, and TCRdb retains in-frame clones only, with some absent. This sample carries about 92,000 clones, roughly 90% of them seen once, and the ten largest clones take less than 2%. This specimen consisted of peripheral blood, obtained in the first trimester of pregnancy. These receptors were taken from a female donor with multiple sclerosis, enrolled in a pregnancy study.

CDR3 sequence (DNA): TGTGCCAGCAGCGGAGTAGTGGGGGGGAGAGAGACCCAGTACTTC. This gives the protein CASSGVVGGRETQYF. The rearrangement joins TRBV5-4 to TRBJ2-5; 7 nucleotides align to TRBD2. J lost 4 bases, V lost 4 bases, and 10 bases had no gene match. Per the germline V gene, CDR1 is SGHNT and CDR2 is YYREEE (reference sequence). CDR3 size: 15 residues.

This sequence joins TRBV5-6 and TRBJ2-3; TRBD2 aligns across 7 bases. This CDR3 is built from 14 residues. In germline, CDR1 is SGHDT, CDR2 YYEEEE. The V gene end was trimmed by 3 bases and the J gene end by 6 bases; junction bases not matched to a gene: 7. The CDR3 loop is CASSWGGVMDTQYF. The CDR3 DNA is TGTGCCAGCAGCTGGGGGGGGGTTATGGATACGCAGTATTTT. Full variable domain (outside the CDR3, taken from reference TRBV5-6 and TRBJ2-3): DAGVTQSPTHLIKTRGQQVTLRCSPKSGHDTVSWYQQALGQGPQFIFQYYEEEERQRGNFPDRFSGHQFPNYSSELNVNALLLGDSALYLCASSWGGVMDTQYFGPGTRLTVL.

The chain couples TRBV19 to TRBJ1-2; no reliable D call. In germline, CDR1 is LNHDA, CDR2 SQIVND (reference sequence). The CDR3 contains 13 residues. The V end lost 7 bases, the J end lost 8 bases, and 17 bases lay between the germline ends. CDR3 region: CASIGPGGRGYTF. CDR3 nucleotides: TGTGCCAGTATTGGGCCCGGAGGACGAGGCTACACCTTC.

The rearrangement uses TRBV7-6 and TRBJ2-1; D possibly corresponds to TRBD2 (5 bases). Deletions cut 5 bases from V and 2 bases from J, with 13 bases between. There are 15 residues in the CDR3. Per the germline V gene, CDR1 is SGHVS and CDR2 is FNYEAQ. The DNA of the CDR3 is TGTGCCAGCAGCACCCAGCGGACCGCCTACAATGAGCAGTTCTTC. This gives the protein CASSTQRTAYNEQFF.

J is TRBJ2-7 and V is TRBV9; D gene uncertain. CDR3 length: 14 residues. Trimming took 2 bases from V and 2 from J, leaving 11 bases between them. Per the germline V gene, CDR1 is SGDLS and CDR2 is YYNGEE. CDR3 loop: CASSVSIPAYEQYF. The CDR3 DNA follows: TGTGCCAGCAGCGTTAGTATTCCGGCCTACGAGCAGTACTTC. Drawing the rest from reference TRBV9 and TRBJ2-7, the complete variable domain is DSGVTQTPKHLITATGQRVTLRCSPRSGDLSVYWYQQSLDQGLQFLIQYYNGEERAKGNILERFSAQQFPDLHSELNLSSLELGDSALYFCASSVSIPAYEQYFGPGTRLTVT.

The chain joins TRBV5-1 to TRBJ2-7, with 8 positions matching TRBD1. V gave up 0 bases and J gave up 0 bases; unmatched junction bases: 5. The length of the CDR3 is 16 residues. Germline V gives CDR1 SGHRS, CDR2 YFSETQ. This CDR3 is CASSLAGGSSSYEQYF. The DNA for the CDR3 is TGCGCCAGCAGCTTGGCAGGGGGCTCCAGCTCCTACGAGCAGTACTTC.